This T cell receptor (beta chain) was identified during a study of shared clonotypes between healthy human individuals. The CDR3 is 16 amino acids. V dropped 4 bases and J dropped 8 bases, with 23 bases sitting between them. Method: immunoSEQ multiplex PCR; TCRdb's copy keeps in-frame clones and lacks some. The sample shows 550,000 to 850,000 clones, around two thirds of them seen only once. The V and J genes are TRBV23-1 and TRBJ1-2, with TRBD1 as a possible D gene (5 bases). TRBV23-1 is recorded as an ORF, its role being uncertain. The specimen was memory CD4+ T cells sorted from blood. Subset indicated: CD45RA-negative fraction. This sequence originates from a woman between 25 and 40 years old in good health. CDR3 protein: CASSRGRQGFAEGYTF. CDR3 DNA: TGCGCCAGCAGTCGCGGCAGGCAGGGTTTCGCTGAGGGCTACACCTTC.